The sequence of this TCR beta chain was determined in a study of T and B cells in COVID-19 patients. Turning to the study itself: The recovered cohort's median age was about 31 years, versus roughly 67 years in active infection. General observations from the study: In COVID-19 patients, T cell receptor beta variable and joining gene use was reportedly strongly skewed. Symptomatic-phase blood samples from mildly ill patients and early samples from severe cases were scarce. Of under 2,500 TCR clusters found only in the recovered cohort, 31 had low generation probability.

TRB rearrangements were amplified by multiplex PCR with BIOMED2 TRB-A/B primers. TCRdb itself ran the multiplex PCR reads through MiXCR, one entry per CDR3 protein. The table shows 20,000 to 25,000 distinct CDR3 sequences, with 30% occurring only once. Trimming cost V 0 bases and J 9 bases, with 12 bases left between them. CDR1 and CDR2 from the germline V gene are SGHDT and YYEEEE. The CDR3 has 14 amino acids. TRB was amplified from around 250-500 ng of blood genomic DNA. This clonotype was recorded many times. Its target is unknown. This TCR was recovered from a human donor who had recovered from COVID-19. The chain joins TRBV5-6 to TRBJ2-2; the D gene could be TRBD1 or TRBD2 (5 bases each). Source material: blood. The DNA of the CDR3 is TGTGCCAGCAGCTTGGAGGTTTGGGGGAGGGAGCTGTTTTTT. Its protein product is CASSLEVWGRELFF.